These 9 T cell receptor beta chains were all obtained from the same sample, sequenced in a study of technical replicates of blood from several donors (TCRdb year 2017). Libraries were built with the immunoSEQ multiplex PCR assay. TCRdb's version of the immuneACCESS table is confined to in-frame rearrangements and falls short of the full clone set. An unresolved V gene accounts for under half of the shortfall where checked; the remainder is of unknown origin. This sample has some 69,000 clones in its table, and approximately 89% of those were observed once. Clones ranked in the top ten supply about 4.5% of the sample. The source material was PBMCs. These receptors were collected from a human donor in good health. Some clones in this sample may be carry-over from other donors' samples.

The chain combines TRBV6-4 with TRBJ2-3; 8 bases agree with TRBD2. The V gene's germline CDR1 is MRHNA and CDR2 SNTAGT. This CDR3 has 15 amino acids. V lost 0 bases to trimming and J lost 2 bases; unmatched junction nucleotides: 1. This CDR3 is CASSDSAGATDTQYF. In nucleotides, the CDR3 is TGTGCCAGCAGTGACTCAGCGGGAGCCACAGATACGCAGTATTTT.

V gene TRBV19 combines with J gene TRBJ1-2; tentative D call: TRBD1 (6 bases). Germline V gene sequence: CDR1 LNHDA, CDR2 SQIVND (reference sequence). There are 16 residues in the CDR3. V gave up 1 base and J gave up 4 bases, with 16 bases separating them. This chain's CDR3 is CASSIGGTRSSYGYTF. DNA of the CDR3: TGTGCCAGTAGTATAGGGGGGACACGGAGTTCCTATGGCTACACCTTC.

This clone was seen only once. V is TRBV6-1 and J is TRBJ2-1, with D possibly TRBD2 on 6 matching bases. The CDR3 consists of 13 residues. Germline assignment: CDR1 MNHNS and CDR2 SASEGT. V shed 6 bases and J shed 9 bases, with 15 bases lying between them. The CDR3 spells CASRMTSMVEQFF. CDR3 nucleotide sequence: TGTGCCAGCAGAATGACTAGTATGGTTGAGCAGTTCTTC.

The rearrangement links TRBV27 to TRBJ1-1; the match to TRBD1 covers 7 bases. V trimming: 3 bases; J trimming: 4 bases; junction bases outside the gene matches: 2. The CDR3 spans 13 residues. Germline-derived CDR1 and CDR2 are MNHEY and SMNVEV (reference sequence). The CDR3 sequence is CASSFRQGTEAFF. CDR3 in DNA: TGTGCCAGCAGTTTTAGACAGGGCACTGAAGCTTTCTTT.

J is TRBJ2-1 and V is TRBV2; 9 bases align to TRBD2. The CDR3 sequence is 17 residues long. The V gene end was trimmed by 4 bases and the J gene end by 4 bases; junction bases not matched to a gene: 11. The germline CDR1 and CDR2 sequences are SNHLY and FYNNEI. CDR3 DNA sequence: TGTGCCAGCAGTGGACAGGGAGCAGGACTAGCGTACAATGAGCAGTTCTTC. It is translated as CASSGQGAGLAYNEQFF. Looking up the rest from reference TRBV2 and TRBJ2-1 gives the full variable domain: EPEVTQTPSHQVTQMGQEVILRCVPISNHLYFYWYRQILGQKVEFLVSFYNNEISEKSEIFDDQFSVERPDGSNFTLKIRSTKLEDSAMYFCASSGQGAGLAYNEQFFGPGTRLTVL.

In its sample, this clone was seen a few times. The gene calls are TRBV7-9 and TRBJ2-1; tentatively, D is TRBD2 (5 bases). This CDR3 comprises 15 residues. V lost 6 bases and J lost 6, with 18 bases in between. CDR1 is SEHNR and CDR2 is FQNEAQ in the germline V gene (reference sequence). The DNA for the CDR3 is TGTGCCAGCAGTGTCGTCCTCGGGGAGTTCAATGAGCAGTTCTTC. Protein product: CASSVVLGEFNEQFF.

The chain carries TRBV6-1 and TRBJ1-6, with TRBD1 identical over 9 bases. Germline loops: CDR1 MNHNS, CDR2 SASEGT. Trimming removed 5 bases from V and 7 bases from J; junction bases left unmatched: 6. CDR3 size: 15 residues. DNA of the CDR3: TGTGCCAGCAGTATACAGGGGGCGCCGAATTCACCCCTCCACTTT. Its translation: CASSIQGAPNSPLHF.

This chain connects TRBV4-1 to TRBJ2-1; 11 bases align to TRBD2. Germline CDR1 reads MGHRA; CDR2 reads YSYEKL. The CDR3 extends over 15 amino acids. V lost 4 bases and J lost 9; bases outside the gene matches: 8. The CDR3 region is CASSPRLAGQIEQFF. CDR3 sequence (DNA): TGCGCCAGCAGCCCTCGACTAGCGGGACAGATTGAGCAGTTCTTC.

This clone turned up a few times. The V gene is TRBV19, the J gene TRBJ1-1, with unresolved D. This CDR3 is built from 13 residues. V was shortened by 8 bases and J by 4 bases, with 14 bases between the two germline ends. Germline loops: CDR1 LNHDA, CDR2 SQIVND (reference sequence). The CDR3 region has the DNA TGTGCCAGTCGGACCCTCGAGGGCACTGAAGCTTTCTTT. Translating gives CASRTLEGTEAFF.